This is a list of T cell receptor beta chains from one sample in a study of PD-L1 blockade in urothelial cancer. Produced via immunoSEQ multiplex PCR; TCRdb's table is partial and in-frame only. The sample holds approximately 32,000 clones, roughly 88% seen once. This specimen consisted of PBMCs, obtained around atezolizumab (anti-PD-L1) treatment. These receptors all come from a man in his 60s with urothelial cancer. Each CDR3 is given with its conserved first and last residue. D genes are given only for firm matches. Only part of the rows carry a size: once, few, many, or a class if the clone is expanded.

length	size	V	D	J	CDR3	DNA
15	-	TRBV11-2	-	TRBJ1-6	CASSPRGGLNSPLHF	TGTGCCAGCAGCCCACGGGGGGGATTGAATTCACCCCTCCACTTT
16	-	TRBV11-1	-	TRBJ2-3	CASSQVGQTGTDTQYF	TGTGCCAGCAGCCAAGTCGGCCAGACTGGCACAGATACGCAGTATTTT
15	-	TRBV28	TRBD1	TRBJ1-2	CASSLSHRGGYGYTF	TGTGCCAGCAGTTTATCCCACAGGGGTGGCTATGGCTACACCTTC
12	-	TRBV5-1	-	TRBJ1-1	CASSRDGSEAFF	TGCGCCAGCAGCCGTGACGGGTCTGAAGCTTTCTTT
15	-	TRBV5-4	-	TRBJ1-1	CASSLKDSLNTEAFF	TGTGCCAGCAGCTTGAAGGACAGCCTGAACACTGAAGCTTTCTTT
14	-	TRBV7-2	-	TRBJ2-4	CASSFSQAKNIQYF	TGTGCCAGCAGCTTTAGCCAGGCCAAAAACATTCAGTACTTC
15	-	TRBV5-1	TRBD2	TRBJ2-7	CASSGWGRASYEQYF	TGCGCCAGCAGCGGATGGGGGAGGGCCTCCTACGAGCAGTACTTC
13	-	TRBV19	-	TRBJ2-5	CASSADSQETQYF	TGTGCCAGTAGTGCTGACAGCCAAGAGACCCAGTACTTC
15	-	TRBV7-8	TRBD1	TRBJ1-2	CASSPAGQAKRGYTF	TGTGCCAGCAGCCCGGCTGGACAGGCCAAGCGTGGCTACACCTTC
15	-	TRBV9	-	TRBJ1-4	CASSVGKGGQRLLFF	TGTGCCAGCAGCGTAGGAAAGGGAGGGCAAAGACTTCTGTTTTTT
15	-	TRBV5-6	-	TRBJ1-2	CASSQGGGRHYGYTF	TGTGCCAGCAGTCAAGGGGGTGGCAGGCACTATGGCTACACCTTC
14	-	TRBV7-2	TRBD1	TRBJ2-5	CASSWDRSGETQYF	TGTGCCAGCAGCTGGGACAGATCTGGGGAGACCCAGTACTTC
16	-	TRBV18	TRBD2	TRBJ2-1	CASSPPPSGGYNEQFF	TGTGCCAGCTCACCACCTCCTAGCGGGGGGTACAATGAGCAGTTCTTC
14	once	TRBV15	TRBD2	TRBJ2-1	CATSWREGPNEQFF	TGTGCCACCAGCTGGCGGGAGGGCCCCAATGAGCAGTTCTTC
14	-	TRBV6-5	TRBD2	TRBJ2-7	CAVAPGLAGDEQYF	TGTGCCGTAGCCCCGGGACTAGCGGGAGACGAGCAGTACTTC
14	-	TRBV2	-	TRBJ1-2	CASSADRLNYGYTF	TGTGCCAGCAGTGCCGACAGGCTTAACTATGGCTACACCTTC
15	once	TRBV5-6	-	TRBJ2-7	CASSLAGRPSYEQYF	TGTGCCAGCAGCTTGGCCGGCAGGCCCTCCTACGAGCAGTACTTC
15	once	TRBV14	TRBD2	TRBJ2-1	CASSQGLAGYNEQFF	TGTGCCAGCAGCCAAGGGCTAGCGGGGTACAATGAGCAGTTCTTC
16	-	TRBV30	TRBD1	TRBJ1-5	CACSPETGGSNQPQHF	TGTGCCTGCAGCCCTGAAACAGGGGGCAGCAATCAGCCCCAGCATTTT
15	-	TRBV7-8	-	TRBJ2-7	CASRKGDLKSYEQYF	TGTGCCAGCAGAAAAGGGGATTTGAAGTCTTACGAGCAGTACTTC
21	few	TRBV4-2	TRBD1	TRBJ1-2	CASSQDQRSTWGRTGGGGYTF	TGTGCCAGCAGCCAAGATCAACGGTCTACGTGGGGCCGTACAGGGGGCGGTGGCTACACCTTC
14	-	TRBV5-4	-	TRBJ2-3	CASSLERSTDTQYF	TGTGCCAGCAGCTTGGAGCGTAGCACAGATACGCAGTATTTT
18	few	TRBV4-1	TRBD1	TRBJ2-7	CASSQGVGPGQSSYEQYF	TGCGCCAGCAGCCAAGGGGTGGGACCGGGACAGAGTTCCTACGAGCAGTACTTC
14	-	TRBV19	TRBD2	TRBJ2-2	CASSILRETGELFF	TGTGCCAGTAGTATTTTGCGGGAGACGGGGGAGCTGTTTTTT
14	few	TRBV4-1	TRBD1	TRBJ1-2	CASSQERTGRGYTF	TGCGCCAGCAGCCAAGAACGGACAGGGAGAGGCTACACCTTC
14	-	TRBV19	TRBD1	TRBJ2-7	CASSKRDRVYEQYF	TGTGCCAGTAGTAAGCGGGACAGGGTCTACGAGCAGTACTTC
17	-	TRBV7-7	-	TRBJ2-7	CASSLFPHTGGAYEQYF	TGTGCTAGCAGCTTATTTCCGCATACAGGGGGGGCCTACGAGCAGTACTTC
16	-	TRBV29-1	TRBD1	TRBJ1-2	CSATPGQISSNYGYTF	TGCAGCGCGACCCCGGGACAGATATCTTCTAACTATGGCTACACCTTC
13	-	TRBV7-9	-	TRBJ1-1	CASVRGESTEAFF	TGTGCCAGTGTCAGGGGAGAGAGTACTGAAGCTTTCTTT
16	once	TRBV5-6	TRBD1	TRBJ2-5	CASSSLRTGSTGTQYF	TGTGCCAGCAGCTCCCTGAGGACAGGGTCAACGGGGACCCAGTACTTC
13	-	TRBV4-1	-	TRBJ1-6	CASALGGDSPLHF	TGCGCCAGCGCTCTAGGTGGAGATTCACCCCTCCACTTT